The sequence of this TCR beta chain was determined in a study of graft-versus-host responses after intestinal transplantation. For the study at large: Multivisceral, liver-intestinal, or isolated intestinal transplants were received by the recipients. Study results and caveats: High graft-versus-host to host-versus-graft T cell clonal ratios marked allografts of patients with graft-donor macrochimerism.

As concerns this clone: What it binds is not known.

Method: immunoSEQ multiplex PCR; TCRdb's copy keeps in-frame clones and lacks some. The table has 35,000 to 45,000 clones, over 85% seen once. The sequencing here drew on PBMCs, taken 267 days after transplant. The TCR sequence derives from a human patient who received an intestinal transplant, so some T cells may come from the graft donor.

Here the CDR3 reads CASSLSANQPQHF. CDR3 in DNA: TGTGCCAGCAGTTTATCGGCGAATCAGCCCCAGCATTTT. V usage is TRBV27 and J usage is TRBJ1-5; D not resolved. This CDR3 contains 13 residues. Trimming stripped 0 bases from V and 4 bases from J, with 4 bases between. Germline CDR1 and CDR2: MNHEY and SMNVEV (reference sequence).